This T cell receptor (beta chain) was recorded in a study of blood T cells in healthy people across ages. Unmatched junction bases numbered 8, after V lost 4 bases and J lost 10 bases. CDR3 size: 13 residues. A sample-barcoded 5' primer and a J-beta primer mix were used in a second PCR of roughly 7 to 11 cycles. Each CDR3 protein is one row after TCRdb ran MiXCR on the 5' RACE reads. The data hold about 1.1 million distinct CDR3 sequences, with about two fifths observed a single time. A few counts support this clonotype. The chain joins TRBV12-3 or TRBV12-4 to TRBJ1-1, with 8 bases that match TRBD1. The TCR comes from a man aged 18 to 30 in good health. Specimen: blood. CDR3 in amino acids: CASSSMTGVRAFF. The CDR3 coding sequence is TGTGCCAGCAGTTCTATGACAGGGGTGCGAGCTTTCTTT.